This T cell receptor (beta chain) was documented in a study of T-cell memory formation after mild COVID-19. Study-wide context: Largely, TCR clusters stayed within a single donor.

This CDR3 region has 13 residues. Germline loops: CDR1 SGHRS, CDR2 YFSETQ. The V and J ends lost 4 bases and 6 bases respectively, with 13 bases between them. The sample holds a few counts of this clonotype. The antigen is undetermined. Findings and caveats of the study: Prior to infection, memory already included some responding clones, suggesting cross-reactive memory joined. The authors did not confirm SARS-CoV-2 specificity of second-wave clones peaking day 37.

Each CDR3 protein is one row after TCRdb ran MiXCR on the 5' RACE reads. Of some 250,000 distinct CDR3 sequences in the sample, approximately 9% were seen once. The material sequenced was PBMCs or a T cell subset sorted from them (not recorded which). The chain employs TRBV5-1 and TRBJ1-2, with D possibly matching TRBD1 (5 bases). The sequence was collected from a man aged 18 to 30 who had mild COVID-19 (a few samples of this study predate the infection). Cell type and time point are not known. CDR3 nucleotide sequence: TGCGCCAGCAGCCTAGGGGCAGACCATGGCTACACCTTC. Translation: CASSLGADHGYTF.